Listed here is a single T cell receptor (beta chain). Its cognate antigen is unknown. The sample comes from a study of T cell responses to AZD1222 COVID-19 vaccine. Study results and caveats: Every sample of the repertoires postdated the peak T cell response. As reported, nearly half of all spike-specific TCRs target variant regions that are unmutated. Baseline antibody screening turned up just a handful of seropositive AZD1222 recipients. Donors skewed white British and female; clonal diversity was possibly underestimated.

This CDR3 spans 15 amino acids. Germline CDR1 SGDLS, CDR2 YYNGEE. V was trimmed by 0 bases and J by 3 bases, leaving 12 bases between them. Here immunoSEQ multiplex PCR was the method, and the copy in TCRdb shows in-frame clones only, minus some. This table has some 190,000 clones, approximately 94% appearing once. The sequence came from an adult who received the MenACWY meningococcal vaccine as a control. Specimen: peripheral blood, collected 28 days after the second dose of the MenACWY control vaccine. The rearrangement uses TRBV9 and TRBJ1-2; D possibly corresponds to TRBD1 (5 bases). CDR3 DNA: TGTGCCAGCAGCGTAGGAGGGGCTACTTACTATGGCTACACCTTC. This sequence encodes CASSVGGATYYGYTF.